The source of this TCR beta chain is a study of OX40 agonist ivuxolimab in advanced cancers. The CDR3 has 12 amino acids. Germline lookup yields CDR1 MDHEN and CDR2 SYDVKM. Trimming removed 7 bases from V and 6 bases from J, with 9 bases in between. Here immunoSEQ multiplex PCR was the method, and the copy in TCRdb shows in-frame clones only, minus some. The sample carries about 88,000 clones, more than 80% recorded once. Specimen: CD4+ or CD8+ T cells sorted from blood, collected in a trial of the OX40 agonist ivuxolimab. The genes are TRBV28 and TRBJ2-2; D is ambiguous. The TCR comes from an adult with an advanced solid tumor such as melanoma, head and neck, liver or kidney cancer. CDR3 DNA: TGTGCCAGCACCGTGCGCGCCGGGGAGCTGTTTTTT. As protein: CASTVRAGELFF. Drawing the rest from reference TRBV28 and TRBJ2-2, the complete variable domain is DVKVTQSSRYLVKRTGEKVFLECVQDMDHENMFWYRQDPGLGLRLIYFSYDVKMKEKGDIPEGYSVSREKKERFSLILESASTNQTSMYLCASTVRAGELFFGEGSRLTVL.